This T cell receptor beta chain was observed in a study of blood T cell repertoires in COVID-19 (TCRdb year 2020). For the wider study: The collaborator samples originated in the United States, Italy and Spain and spanned the acute and convalescent phases of COVID-19. The prospective study material was composed of cDNA or gDNA derived from T cells, B-cell-depleted T cells, or PBMCs. Subjects who had been exposed to COVID-19, were actively infected with it, or had recovered from it provided the deeply sampled blood TCRbeta repertoires that made up the dataset. A freely available public database, intended as a resource for researchers studying the immune response to SARS-CoV-2, is where the repertoires were released. The samples were drawn from the first 160 participants of the ongoing ImmuneRACE study and from 1,254 subjects provided by 6 global collaborators. Nearly every sample came with metadata listing a de-identified subject ID, COVID-19 status, age in years and sex. HLA class I and class II types, where available, came from metadata supplied by the sample provider rather than from assay-based typing.

There are a few counts of this clone. It lacks a known antigen. No quality values exist for individual bases; no much larger clone is one base distant. TCRbeta CDR3 regions were amplified from genomic DNA by means of the immunoSEQ Assay, a bias-controlled multiplex PCR. The authors' pipeline ran thus. The number of nucleated cells in each sample was estimated by amplification of reference gene primers within the assay. To quantify the absolute abundance of each unique TCRbeta CDR3 rearrangement, sequence reads were collapsed and filtered. For each sample, productive Simpson clonality was calculated as the square root of Simpson's diversity index over productive rearrangements. The table was pulled from immuneACCESS by TCRdb, which kept in-frame rearrangements only. Such tables lose some clones; where checked, under half of the loss comes from unresolved V genes, and the rest has no known cause. D and trimming come from the DNA, and the V and J calls and clone size come from that table. This sample is represented by 300,000 or so clones; nearly 90% of them were singletons. The ten biggest clones cover under 6.5% of the sample.

The CDR3 contains 13 residues, cysteine and phenylalanine counted. The entry retains the CDR3 DNA only, 39 bases that are in frame from base 1. V and J are truncated by 3 bases and 0 bases respectively, leaving an intervening sequence of 3 bases. The CDR1 and CDR2 encoded by the germline V gene (reference sequence) are SEHNR and FQNEAQ. Overall study results and their limits: How much clinical and demographic metadata was included differed by source and by participant, and the metadata was provided uncurated.

Enrolling through a virtual design, the prospective study's participants ranged in age from about 18 to 100 years and lived across 24 United States geographic areas. In the prospective study, cohorts were assigned on the basis of participant-reported clinical history obtained from a screening survey and a study questionnaire. ImmuneRACE Cohort 3 recovered participants were defined by two consecutive negative NP/OP PCR tests, healthcare professional clearance, or symptom resolution. In the prospective study, whole blood, serum and a nasopharyngeal or oropharyngeal swab were collected from each participant by mobile phlebotomists. Over an approximately 2-month period, participants in the prospective study had the option of providing additional blood draws and questionnaires. Blood samples from the prospective study were shipped frozen or at room temperature prior to DNA extraction.

This chain is built from TRBV7-9 and TRBJ1-5, with no confidently assigned D gene. The sequence derives from a woman in her 30s who had recovered from COVID-19. Sequenced: PBMCs or T cells enriched from blood (not recorded which). The CDR3 loop reads CASSFYSNQPQHF. The nucleotides read TGTGCCAGCAGCTTTTATAGCAATCAGCCCCAGCATTTT. Where the CDR3 stops, the reference TRBV7-9 and TRBJ1-5 genes take over; the full variable domain is DTGVSQNPRHKITKRGQNVTFRCDPISEHNRLYWYRQTLGQGPEFLTYFQNEAQLEKSRLLSDRFSAERPKGSFSTLEIQRTEQGDSAMYLCASSFYSNQPQHFGDGTRLSIL.